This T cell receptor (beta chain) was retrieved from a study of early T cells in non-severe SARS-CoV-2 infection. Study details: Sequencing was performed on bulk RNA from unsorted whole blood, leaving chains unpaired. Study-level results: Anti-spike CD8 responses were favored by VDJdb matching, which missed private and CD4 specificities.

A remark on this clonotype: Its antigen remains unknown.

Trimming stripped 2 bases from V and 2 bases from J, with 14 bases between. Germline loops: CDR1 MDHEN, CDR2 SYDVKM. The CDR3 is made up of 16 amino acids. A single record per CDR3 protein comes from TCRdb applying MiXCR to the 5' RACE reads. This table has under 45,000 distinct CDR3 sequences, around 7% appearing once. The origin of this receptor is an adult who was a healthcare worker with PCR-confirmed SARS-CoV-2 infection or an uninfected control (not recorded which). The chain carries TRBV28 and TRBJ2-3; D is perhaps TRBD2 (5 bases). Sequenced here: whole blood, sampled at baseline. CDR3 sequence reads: CASSLIAGYNTDTQYF. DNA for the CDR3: TGTGCCAGCAGTTTAATTGCGGGTTATAACACAGATACGCAGTATTTT.